This paragraph covers one T cell receptor (beta chain) sequence. The CDR3 is 15 amino acids. The V gene lost 0 bases and the J gene lost 1 base, with 9 bases spanning the gap. Germline CDR1 is ENHRY and CDR2 is SYGVKD. The data belong to a study of regulatory T cells in long-lasting Graves disease. Sequencing libraries for TCR beta were prepared with iRepertoire HTBI primers and Arm-PCR of CDR3 regions. TCRdb ran MiXCR on the multiplex PCR reads and lists one entry per CDR3 protein. Seen here are 400,000 to 500,000 distinct CDR3 sequences, 13% to 15% observed once, and the top ten hold approximately 19%. Time point: newly diagnosed GD, antithyroid drugs for less than 3 months. The TCR library used RNA extracted from PBMCs. The same data also contributed to another study, on T cells in Graves' hyperthyroidism and ophthalmopathy.

The sequence derives from a woman between 45 and 65 years old with Graves disease. Specimen: peripheral blood mononuclear cells (PBMCs), collected at new diagnosis, from a patient treated with antithyroid drugs. The chain employs TRBV10-3 and TRBJ1-1; D is possibly TRBD1 (6 bases). CDR3 in amino acids: CAISESGGANTEAFF. The DNA of the CDR3 is TGTGCCATCAGTGAGTCTGGGGGGGCGAACACTGAAGCTTTCTTT.